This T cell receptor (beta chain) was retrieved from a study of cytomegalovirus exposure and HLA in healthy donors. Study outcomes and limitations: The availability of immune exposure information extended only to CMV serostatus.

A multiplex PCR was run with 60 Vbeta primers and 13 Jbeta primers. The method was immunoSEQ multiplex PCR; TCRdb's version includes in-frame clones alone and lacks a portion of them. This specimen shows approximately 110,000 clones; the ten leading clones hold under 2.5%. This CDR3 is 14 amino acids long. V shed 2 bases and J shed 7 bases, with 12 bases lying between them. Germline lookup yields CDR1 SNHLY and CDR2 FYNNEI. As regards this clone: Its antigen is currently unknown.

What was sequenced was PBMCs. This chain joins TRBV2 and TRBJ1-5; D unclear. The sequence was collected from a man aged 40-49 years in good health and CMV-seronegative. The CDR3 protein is CASSESTDIQPQHF. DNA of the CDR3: TGTGCCAGCAGTGAAAGTACAGATATACAGCCCCAGCATTTT. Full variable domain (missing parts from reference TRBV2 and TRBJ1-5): EPEVTQTPSHQVTQMGQEVILRCVPISNHLYFYWYRQILGQKVEFLVSFYNNEISEKSEIFDDQFSVERPDGSNFTLKIRSTKLEDSAMYFCASSESTDIQPQHFGDGTRLSIL.